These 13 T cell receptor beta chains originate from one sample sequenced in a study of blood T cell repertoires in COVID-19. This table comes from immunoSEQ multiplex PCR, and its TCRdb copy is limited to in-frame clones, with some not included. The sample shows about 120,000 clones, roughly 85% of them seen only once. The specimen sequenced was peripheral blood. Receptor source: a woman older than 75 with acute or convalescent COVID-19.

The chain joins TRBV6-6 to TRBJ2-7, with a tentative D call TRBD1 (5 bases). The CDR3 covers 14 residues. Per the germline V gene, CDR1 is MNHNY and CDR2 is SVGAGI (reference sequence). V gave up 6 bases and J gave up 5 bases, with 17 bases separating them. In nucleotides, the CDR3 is TGTGCCAGCAGCCAGGTCCAGACAGATAACGAGCAGTACTTC. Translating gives CASSQVQTDNEQYF.

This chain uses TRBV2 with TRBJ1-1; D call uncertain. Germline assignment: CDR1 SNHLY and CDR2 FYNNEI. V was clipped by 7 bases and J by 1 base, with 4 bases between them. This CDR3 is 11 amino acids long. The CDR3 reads CASNGNTEAFF. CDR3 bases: TGTGCCAGCAACGGGAACACTGAAGCTTTCTTT.

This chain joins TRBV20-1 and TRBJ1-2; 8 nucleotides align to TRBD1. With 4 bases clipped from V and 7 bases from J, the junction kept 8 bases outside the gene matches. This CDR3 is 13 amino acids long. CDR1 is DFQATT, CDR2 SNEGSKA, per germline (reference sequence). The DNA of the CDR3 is TGCAGTGCTATTGACAGGGGACGGGCTGGCTACACCTTC. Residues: CSAIDRGRAGYTF.

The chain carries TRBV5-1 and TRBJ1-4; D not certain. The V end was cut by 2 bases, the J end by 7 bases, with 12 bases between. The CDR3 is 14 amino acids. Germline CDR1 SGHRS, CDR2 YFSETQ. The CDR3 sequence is CASSLRSQAEKLFF. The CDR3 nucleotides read TGCGCCAGCAGCTTACGGTCGCAGGCTGAAAAACTGTTTTTT.

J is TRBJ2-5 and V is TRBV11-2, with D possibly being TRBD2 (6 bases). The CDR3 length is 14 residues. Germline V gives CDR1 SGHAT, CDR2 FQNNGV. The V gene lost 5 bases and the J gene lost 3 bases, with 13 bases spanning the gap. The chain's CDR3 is CASSDPGLEETQYF. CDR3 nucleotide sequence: TGTGCCAGCAGCGACCCGGGACTGGAAGAGACCCAGTACTTC.

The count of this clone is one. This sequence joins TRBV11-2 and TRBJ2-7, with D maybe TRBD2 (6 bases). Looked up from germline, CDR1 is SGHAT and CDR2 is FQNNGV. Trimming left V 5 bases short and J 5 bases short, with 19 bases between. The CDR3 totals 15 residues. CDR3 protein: CASSARYVGGNEQYF. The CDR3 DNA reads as TGTGCCAGCAGCGCCCGGTATGTGGGGGGAAACGAGCAGTACTTC.

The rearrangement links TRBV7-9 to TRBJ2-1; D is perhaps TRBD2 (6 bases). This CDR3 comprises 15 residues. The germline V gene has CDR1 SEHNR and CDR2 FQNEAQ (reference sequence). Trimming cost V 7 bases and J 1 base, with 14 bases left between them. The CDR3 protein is CASISLGGSYNEQFF. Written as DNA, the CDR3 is TGTGCCAGCATCTCTTTGGGAGGTTCCTACAATGAGCAGTTCTTC.

The CDR3 DNA follows: TGTGCCAGCAGTTACGTCAGTTCTAACTATGGCTACACCTTC. Its translation is CASSYVSSNYGYTF. The rearrangement uses TRBV6-6 and TRBJ1-2; D gene ambiguous. Germline V gene sequence: CDR1 MNHNY, CDR2 SVGAGI (reference sequence). V was shortened by 2 bases and J by 0 bases, with 7 bases between the two germline ends. This CDR3 has 14 amino acids.

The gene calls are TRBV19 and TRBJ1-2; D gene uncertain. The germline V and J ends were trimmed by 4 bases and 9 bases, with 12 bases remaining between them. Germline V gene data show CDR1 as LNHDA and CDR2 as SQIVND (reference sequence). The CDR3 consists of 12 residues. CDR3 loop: CASSNPGSSYTF. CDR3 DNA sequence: TGTGCCAGTAGTAATCCGGGTAGTAGCTACACCTTC.

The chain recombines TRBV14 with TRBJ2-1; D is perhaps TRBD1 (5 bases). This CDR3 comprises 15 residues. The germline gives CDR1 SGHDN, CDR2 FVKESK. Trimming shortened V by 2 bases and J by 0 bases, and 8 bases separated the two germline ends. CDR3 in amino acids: CASSQTGYSYNEQFF. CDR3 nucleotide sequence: TGTGCCAGCAGCCAAACAGGTTACTCCTACAATGAGCAGTTCTTC.

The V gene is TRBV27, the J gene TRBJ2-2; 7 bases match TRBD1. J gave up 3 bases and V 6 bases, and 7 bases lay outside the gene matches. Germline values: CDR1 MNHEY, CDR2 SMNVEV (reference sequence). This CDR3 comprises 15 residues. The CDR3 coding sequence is TGTGCCAGCAGGGGGACAGACAGGGACACCGGGGAGCTGTTTTTT. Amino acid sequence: CASRGTDRDTGELFF.

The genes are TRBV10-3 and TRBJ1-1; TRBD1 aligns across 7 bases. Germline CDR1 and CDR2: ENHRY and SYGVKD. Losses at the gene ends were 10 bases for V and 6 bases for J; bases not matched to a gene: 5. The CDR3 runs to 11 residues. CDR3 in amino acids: CATRGGAEAFF. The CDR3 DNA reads TGTGCCACCAGGGGGGGAGCTGAAGCTTTCTTT.

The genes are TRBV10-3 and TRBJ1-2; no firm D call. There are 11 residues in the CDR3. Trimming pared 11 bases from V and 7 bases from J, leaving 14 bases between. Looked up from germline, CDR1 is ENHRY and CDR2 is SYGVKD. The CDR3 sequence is CAFRAGFGYTF. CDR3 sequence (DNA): TGTGCCTTCCGGGCGGGGTTTGGCTACACCTTC.